The source of this TCR beta chain is a study of T cell repertoires in cytomegalovirus infection. With regard to this clonotype: What it binds is unknown.

Each CDR3 protein is one row after TCRdb ran MiXCR on the reads. Among some 38,000 distinct CDR3 sequences listed, less than 60% were seen once. This receptor was obtained from a human donor in good health (CMV status not recorded). Some clones in this sample may be carry-over from other donors' samples. Sequencing was performed on CD8+ T cells from cultured PBMCs, taken from culture after CMV antigen stimulation.

CDR3 protein: CASSLVAGSQETQYF. The CDR3 region has the DNA TGTGCCAGCAGCTTAGTAGCGGGAAGCCAAGAGACCCAGTACTTC. The V call is TRBV7-2, the J call TRBJ2-5, with TRBD2 matching 8 bases. The CDR3 is 15 residues long. Germline V CDR1 and CDR2: SGHTA, FQGNSA. The junction had 2 bases not matched to a gene; V was cut back by 1 base and J by 1 base.